This T cell receptor beta chain was retrieved from a study of beta chain features in type 1 diabetes. The investigators reverse transcribed all of the isolated RNA, so they sequenced expressed TCRB transcripts. Only in-frame clones appear in the TCRdb table, and some are missing; sequencing was by immunoSEQ multiplex PCR. The sample yields tens of thousands of clones, less than 75% seen once. Study observations and caveats: Across patients, naive, central memory and Treg TCRB repertoires exhibited apparently greater similarity than was observed across healthy donors. Type 1 diabetes patients showed a moderate but significant shortening of TCRB CDR3s in all four CD4+ subsets. Since sequencing was performed on cDNA, cells with high TCR expression could be over-represented. Amplification by PCR could prefer shorter templates, with the same effect in patients and controls. Lower insertion and higher deletion counts appeared at VDJ junctions in type 1 diabetes patients.

Turning to this clone: The target antigen is unknown.

The V gene's germline CDR1 is MNHNS and CDR2 SASEGT. Germline trimming cut 5 bases from V and 3 bases from J; bases unmatched to any gene: 5. The CDR3 has 15 amino acids. The genes are TRBV6-1 and TRBJ2-1; 9 nucleotides match TRBD1. The receptor was derived from a young man with type 1 diabetes. The sample was stem cell memory CD4+ T cells from blood. The CDR3 coding sequence is TGTGCCAGCAGTATGGGGACAGGGAGCTACAATGAGCAGTTCTTC. It is translated as CASSMGTGSYNEQFF.